One T cell receptor (beta chain) is described in this entry. No antigen is known for it. This specimen includes other DNA sequences encoding the same CDR3. The sample is drawn from a study of cytomegalovirus exposure and HLA in healthy donors. General study results and limits: Subsequent analysis found a tendency for first-cohort TCR clusters to co-occur within the 120 or so validation repertoires. Rare TCR sequences dominated, though some public TCRs recurred in many donors. The CMV antigen specificity of a few CMV-associated chains was confirmed through in vitro analysis. Associated with cytomegalovirus, according to the listing, were 150 to 200 TCR beta chains.

Profiling relied on immunoSEQ multiplex PCR, and the TCRdb table lists in-frame clones only, not all of them. In the table there are 90,000 to 130,000 clones, approximately 96% of which are singletons. Germline CDR1 is MNHEY and CDR2 is SMNVEV (reference sequence). J gave up 7 bases and V 2 bases, and 3 bases lay outside the gene matches. The CDR3 consists of 14 residues. What was sequenced was PBMCs. This TCR was recovered from a woman aged 18-29 years in good health and CMV-seronegative. The V call is TRBV27, the J call TRBJ2-1, with 9 bases matching TRBD2. CDR3 nucleotide sequence: TGTGCCAGCAGTTTAGGGCTAGCGGGGAATGAGCAGTTCTTC. Translated: CASSLGLAGNEQFF.